Below are 18 T cell receptor beta chains sequenced from a single sample in a study of T cell responses to AZD1222 COVID-19 vaccine. Profiled with immunoSEQ multiplex PCR; TCRdb holds only in-frame clones, not every one. The data show 140,000 or so clones, with less than 95% seen just once and 7.5% held by the top ten. This sample comprised peripheral blood, obtained 28 days after the second dose of the MenACWY control vaccine. These receptors all come from an adult who received the MenACWY meningococcal vaccine as a control.

This chain uses TRBV4-3 with TRBJ1-6, with D perhaps matching TRBD1 (6 bases). Trimming pared 5 bases from V and 10 bases from J, leaving 15 bases between. Germline loops: CDR1 LGHNA, CDR2 YSLEER. This CDR3 comprises 14 residues. CDR3 residues: CASSLQGGSSPLHF. DNA for the CDR3: TGCGCCAGCAGCTTACAGGGTGGATCATCACCCCTCCACTTT.

The chain employs TRBV19 and TRBJ2-3; D is ambiguous. This CDR3 has 13 amino acids. Trimming cost V 3 bases and J 5 bases, with 9 bases left between them. Per the germline V gene, CDR1 is LNHDA and CDR2 is SQIVND (reference sequence). The CDR3 DNA is TGTGCCAGTAGTATTGCCCTCGGAGATACGCAGTATTTT. Residues: CASSIALGDTQYF. The full variable domain, rest sourced from reference TRBV19 and TRBJ2-3, is DGGITQSPKYLFRKEGQNVTLSCEQNLNHDAMYWYRQDPGQGLRLIYYSQIVNDFQKGDIAEGYSVSREKKESFPLTVTSAQKNPTAFYLCASSIALGDTQYFGPGTRLTVL.

This clone has more than one count but fewer than ten. The V gene is TRBV5-1, the J gene TRBJ2-5; 10 bases map to TRBD2. This CDR3 has 15 amino acids. V shed 1 base and J 2 bases; nucleotides not matched to a gene: 2. Germline V CDR1 and CDR2: SGHRS, YFSETQ. In DNA, the CDR3 is TGCGCCAGCAGCTTGCTAGCGGGGGCACAAGAGACCCAGTACTTC. Translation gives CASSLLAGAQETQYF.

V usage is TRBV27 and J usage is TRBJ2-1; 10 nucleotides match TRBD2. J lost 8 bases, V lost 5 bases, and 9 bases had no gene match. Germline assignment: CDR1 MNHEY and CDR2 SMNVEV (reference sequence). The length of the CDR3 is 15 residues. This CDR3 reads CASSLDPGLAYEQFF. CDR3 coding DNA: TGTGCCAGCAGTCTCGATCCGGGACTAGCGTATGAGCAGTTCTTC.

V and J are TRBV14 and TRBJ1-4; 8 bases line up with TRBD1. The J segment lost 4 bases and the V segment lost 6 bases, leaving 4 bases of the junction unmatched. The CDR3 sequence is 14 residues long. Germline V lookup: CDR1 SGHDN, CDR2 FVKESK. CDR3 sequence reads: CASSRTGFNEKLFF. CDR3 coding DNA: TGTGCCAGCAGTCGGACAGGGTTTAATGAAAAACTGTTTTTT.

The CDR3 protein is CASTDGQGNSPLHF. The CDR3 DNA reads as TGTGCCAGCACCGACGGACAGGGGAATTCACCCCTCCACTTT. The chain is built from TRBV2 and TRBJ1-6, with 9 positions matching TRBD1. Trimming at V came to 7 bases and at J to 7 bases, leaving 5 bases not matched to a gene. Looked up from germline, CDR1 is SNHLY and CDR2 is FYNNEI. This CDR3 is 14 amino acids long.

This chain connects TRBV27 to TRBJ2-3; possibly TRBD1 or TRBD2 for D (7 bases each). Per germline, CDR1 MNHEY and CDR2 SMNVEV (reference sequence). V lost 5 bases to trimming and J lost 6 bases, with 12 bases between them. The CDR3 extends over 13 amino acids. The CDR3 DNA is TGTGCCAGCAGTACCCAGGGGGGGGATACGCAGTATTTT. Translation gives CASSTQGGDTQYF.

The V and J genes are TRBV11-2 and TRBJ2-7; the match to TRBD2 covers 9 bases. The CDR3 totals 15 residues. CDR1 SGHAT and CDR2 FQNNGV come from the germline V gene. V was clipped by 5 bases and J by 9 bases; unmatched bases: 14. The CDR3, as DNA: TGTGCCAGCAGCCGCGGTAGACTAGCGGAGCGTAGGCAGTACTTC. Its protein product is CASSRGRLAERRQYF.

The gene calls are TRBV15 and TRBJ2-7, with D possibly matching TRBD2 (6 bases). V lost 2 bases, J lost 3 bases, and 17 bases lay in between. Germline V gene data show CDR1 as LNHNV and CDR2 as YYDKDF (reference sequence). This CDR3 region has 16 residues. The CDR3 nucleotides read TGTGCCACCAGCAGATCCCGCGGGACCACCGGCTACGAGCAGTACTTC. Protein sequence: CATSRSRGTTGYEQYF.

J is TRBJ2-5 and V is TRBV20-1; D possibly uses TRBD1 or TRBD2 (5 bases each). Germline loops: CDR1 DFQATT, CDR2 SNEGSKA (reference sequence). This CDR3 region has 11 residues. Trimming cost V 1 base and J 5 bases, with 5 bases left between them. CDR3 coding DNA: TGCAGTGCTAGAGGGGGGGAGACCCAGTACTTC. It yields the protein CSARGGETQYF.

The CDR3 nucleotides are TGTGCCAGCAGCTTGGTTACGGGTTCGGAGGAGGGGGGCTACACCTTC. Encoded protein: CASSLVTGSEEGGYTF. V usage is TRBV5-4 and J usage is TRBJ1-2, with a possible D match to TRBD1 (5 bases). CDR3 size: 16 residues. Germline lookup yields CDR1 SGHNT and CDR2 YYREEE (reference sequence). The V and J ends lost 0 bases and 8 bases respectively, with 20 bases between them.

The chain links TRBV28 to TRBJ1-3; D call uncertain. The length of the CDR3 is 13 residues. Trimming stripped 5 bases from V and 4 bases from J, with 9 bases between. Germline V gene lookup returns CDR1 MDHEN and CDR2 SYDVKM. CDR3 nucleotide sequence: TGTGCCAGCAGTGGCGGGTTGGGAAACACCATATATTTT. This encodes CASSGGLGNTIYF.

This clone was picked up one time. The CDR3 bases are TGTGCCAGCAGCTTGACGGGACAGGGGTACCAAGAGACCCAGTACTTC. Amino acids: CASSLTGQGYQETQYF. The rearrangement links TRBV5-6 to TRBJ2-5, with TRBD1 identical over 10 bases. The CDR3 totals 16 residues. V lost 1 base, J lost 0 bases, and 3 bases stayed unmatched. CDR1 is SGHDT, CDR2 YYEEEE, per germline.

The V call is TRBV6-2 or TRBV6-3, the J call TRBJ2-7; 7 nucleotides line up with TRBD1. This CDR3 region has 13 residues. Germline assignment: CDR1 MNHEY and CDR2 SVGEGT. Losses at the gene ends were 6 bases for V and 6 bases for J; bases not matched to a gene: 8. The CDR3 loop is CASSSDRVGEQYF. The CDR3 DNA is TGTGCCAGCAGCTCAGACAGGGTTGGCGAGCAGTACTTC.

The chain joins TRBV6-2 or TRBV6-3 to TRBJ2-1, with 7 bases fitting TRBD1. CDR3 size: 16 residues. V dropped 6 bases and J dropped 4; count of bases not matched to a gene: 12. The germline CDR1 and CDR2 sequences are MNHEY and SVGEGT. The CDR3: CASSPLPGGRYNEQFF. CDR3 nucleotide sequence: TGTGCCAGCAGCCCACTACCAGGGGGACGATACAATGAGCAGTTCTTC.

The V call is TRBV7-9, the J call TRBJ2-5; no firm D call. Looked up from germline, CDR1 is SEHNR and CDR2 is FQNEAQ (reference sequence). Trimming removed 4 bases at V and 5 bases at J, with 14 bases between. The CDR3 is 14 amino acids. CDR3 region: CASSYSPVGETQYF. In DNA, the CDR3 is TGTGCCAGCAGCTATAGTCCGGTTGGGGAGACCCAGTACTTC.

This clone was recorded a few times. The chain recombines TRBV2 with TRBJ2-7; 9 nucleotides agree with TRBD1. Germline V gene data show CDR1 as SNHLY and CDR2 as FYNNEI. The V segment lost 6 bases and the J segment 5 bases; nucleotides outside the gene matches: 5. The CDR3 sequence is 13 residues long. In DNA form, the CDR3 reads TGTGCCAGCAGGGACAGGGGTGCCCACGAGCAGTACTTC. The encoded protein is CASRDRGAHEQYF.

The chain recombines TRBV18 with TRBJ2-5; possibly TRBD2 for D (6 bases). Germline V gene data show CDR1 as KGHSH and CDR2 as LQKENI. V was pared by 3 bases and J by 4 bases, with 12 bases between. The CDR3 is 14 amino acids. The CDR3 sequence: CASSPRREAETQYF. The CDR3 nucleotides read TGTGCCAGCTCACCCAGGAGGGAGGCAGAGACCCAGTACTTC. Together with reference TRBV18 and TRBJ2-5, the CDR3 gives the full variable domain: NAGVMQNPRHLVRRRGQEARLRCSPMKGHSHVYWYRQLPEEGLKFMVYLQKENIIDESGMPKERFSAEFPKEGPSILRIQQVVRGDSAAYFCASSPRREAETQYFGPGTRLLVL.